The TCR beta chain described here comes from a study of cytomegalovirus exposure and HLA in healthy donors. Study overall: The same platform used for the 650 to 700 first-cohort repertoires was also used for the 120 or so validation repertoires, as a later analysis reported. Broader study findings: The listing of 150 to 200 TCR beta chains classed them as cytomegalovirus-associated.

The donors were members of the validation cohort comprising 100 to 150 subjects, separate from the approximately 670-subject first cohort. On this clone itself: Its cognate antigen is unknown.

Germline CDR1 LNHDA, CDR2 SQIVND (reference sequence). CDR3 length equals 13 residues. V dropped 4 bases and J dropped 5; count of bases not matched to a gene: 5. Assay used: immunoSEQ multiplex PCR; TCRdb lists only in-frame clones, some missing. The table includes some 75,000 clones, roughly 96% detected once. The rearrangement joins TRBV19 to TRBJ2-7, with 7 bases that match TRBD1. Sequencing was done on a sample of PBMCs. This clonotype was obtained from a woman aged 18-29 years in good health and CMV-seronegative. DNA of the CDR3: TGTGCCAGTAGTACACAGACAGGGAACGAGCAGTACTTC. It translates to CASSTQTGNEQYF.